The sample holds many counts of the clone carrying this T cell receptor beta chain. The sample originates from a study of regulatory T cells in long-lasting Graves disease. As for time point: newly diagnosed GD, antithyroid drugs for less than 3 months. RNA from PBMCs was the source of the TCR library. Germline V gives CDR1 MNHNS, CDR2 SASEGT. Trimming cost V 6 bases and J 0 bases, with 8 bases left between them. The CDR3 runs to 13 residues. Building of the TCR beta libraries involved iRepertoire HTBI primers and Arm-PCR of CDR3 regions. Study processing details: Identification across samples found about 65 TRBV and approximately 15 TRBJ segments. TCRdb recomputed calls from the multiplex PCR reads with MiXCR, one row per CDR3 protein. TCRdb, rather than the study authors, made the V and J calls. The table shows 350,000 to 450,000 distinct CDR3 sequences, with approximately 12% occurring only once.

Another study also made use of these data, one on T cells in Graves' hyperthyroidism and ophthalmopathy. That publication notes: Each patient was aged 18 to 65 and had newly diagnosed hyperthyroidism of under 2 months' duration. The TCR CDR3 first-round RT-PCR relied on the HTBI primer set. Most thyroid-expanded clonotypes above 0.001 were also found in blood.

The sequence came from a woman aged 18-29 years with Graves disease. This specimen consisted of peripheral blood mononuclear cells (PBMCs), obtained at new diagnosis, from a patient treated with antithyroid drugs. The chain links TRBV6-1 to TRBJ1-1; D is perhaps TRBD1 (5 bases). The DNA for the CDR3 is TGTGCCAGCAGGGGGACGCTGAACACTGAAGCTTTCTTT. Translating gives CASRGTLNTEAFF.